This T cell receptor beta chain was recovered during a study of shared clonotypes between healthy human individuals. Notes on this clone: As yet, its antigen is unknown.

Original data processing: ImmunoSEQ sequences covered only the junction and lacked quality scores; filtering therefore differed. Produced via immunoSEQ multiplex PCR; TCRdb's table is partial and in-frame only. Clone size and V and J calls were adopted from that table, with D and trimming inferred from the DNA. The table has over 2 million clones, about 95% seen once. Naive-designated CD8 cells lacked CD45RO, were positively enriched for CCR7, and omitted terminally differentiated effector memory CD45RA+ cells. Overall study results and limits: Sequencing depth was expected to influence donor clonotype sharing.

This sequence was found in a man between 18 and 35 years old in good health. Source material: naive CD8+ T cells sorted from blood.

The CDR3: CASSRGGGQPQHF. The CDR3 DNA is TGTGCCAGCAGCCGTGGAGGGGGTCAGCCCCAGCATTTT. This sequence joins TRBV9 and TRBJ1-5; perhaps TRBD1 as D (6 bases). CDR1 and CDR2 (germline): SGDLS, YYNGEE. The CDR3 is 13 residues long. V dropped 4 bases and J dropped 6 bases, with 11 bases sitting between them.